This T cell receptor (beta chain) was identified during a study of tissue T cells after allogeneic stem cell transplantation. Using immunoSEQ multiplex PCR, the repertoire was profiled, and TCRdb retains in-frame clones only, with some absent. Of under 7,500 clones detected, under 75% appear once; the ten largest clones hold 22%. This CDR3 is built from 16 residues. The J segment lost 4 bases and the V segment lost 0 bases, leaving 7 bases of the junction unmatched. Germline V gene lookup returns CDR1 SGHRS and CDR2 YFSETQ. The TCR comes from a female donor aged 60 or older with lung cancer. The rearrangement joins TRBV5-1 to TRBJ2-7, with 10 bases that match TRBD2. The sample in question was duodenum tissue, obtained at autopsy. CDR3 loop: CASSLAASGRGYEQYF. CDR3 DNA: TGCGCCAGCAGCTTGGCCGCTAGCGGGAGAGGATACGAGCAGTACTTC.